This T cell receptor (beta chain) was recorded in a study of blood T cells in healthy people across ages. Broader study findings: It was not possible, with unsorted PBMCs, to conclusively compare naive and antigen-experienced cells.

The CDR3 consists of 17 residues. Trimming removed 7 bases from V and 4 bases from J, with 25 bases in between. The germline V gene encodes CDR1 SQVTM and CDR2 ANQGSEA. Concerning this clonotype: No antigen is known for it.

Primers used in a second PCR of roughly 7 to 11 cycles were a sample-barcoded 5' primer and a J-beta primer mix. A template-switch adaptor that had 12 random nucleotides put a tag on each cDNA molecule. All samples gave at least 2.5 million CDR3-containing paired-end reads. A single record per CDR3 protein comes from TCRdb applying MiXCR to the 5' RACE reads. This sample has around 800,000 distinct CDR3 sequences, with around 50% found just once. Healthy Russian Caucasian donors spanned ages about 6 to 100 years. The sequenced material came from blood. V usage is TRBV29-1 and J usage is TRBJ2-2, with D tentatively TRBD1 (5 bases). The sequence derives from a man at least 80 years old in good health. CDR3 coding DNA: TGCAGCGCCCTAGTACCCGGGCAGGGCATCGCCACCGGGGAGCTGTTTTTT. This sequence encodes CSALVPGQGIATGELFF.